The clone carrying this T cell receptor beta chain was recorded many times. Its antigen is still unknown. This sample was taken from a study of CD8 T cells in ankylosing spondylitis. Study conclusions and caveats: Clones linked to disease were reported to show significant enrichment in matched ankylosing spondylitis synovial fluid. Ankylosing spondylitis blood seemed to carry a telltale TCR beta motif made of under ten highly homologous variants.

MiXCR was run by TCRdb on the 5' RACE reads, yielding one entry per CDR3 protein. The sample comprises 200,000 to 300,000 distinct CDR3 sequences, approximately 9% of which are singletons, and almost 7% rests with the top ten. This CDR3 spans 15 amino acids. Germline V gene data show CDR1 as SGHVS and CDR2 as FQNEAQ. J gave up 7 bases and V 5 bases, and 9 bases lay outside the gene matches. The source material was blood, either unsorted or a sorted T cell fraction (not recorded which). The sequence came from a male donor with ankylosing spondylitis or in good health (not recorded which). This sequence joins TRBV7-8 and TRBJ2-1; 9 bases fit TRBD1. The CDR3 region is CASSNLQGAQNEQFF. CDR3 bases: TGTGCCAGCAGCAACTTACAGGGGGCGCAGAATGAGCAGTTCTTC.